The 19 T cell receptor beta chains below all came from one sample that was sequenced in a study of shared clonotypes between healthy human individuals. Here immunoSEQ multiplex PCR was the method, and the copy in TCRdb shows in-frame clones only, minus some. This table holds 1.4 million to 1.5 million clones, 96% found once. The specimen was naive CD4+ T cells sorted from blood. Subset described: CD45RA+ positively selected. The receptors come from a man younger than 40 in good health.

The J gene is TRBJ2-5, the V gene TRBV6-1, with D tentatively TRBD2 (6 bases). This CDR3 spans 15 amino acids. V was pared by 5 bases and J by 4 bases, with 17 bases between. Germline CDR1 and CDR2: MNHNS and SASEGT. CDR3 region: CASSFSGAMGETQYF. CDR3 coding DNA: TGTGCCAGCAGTTTTAGCGGAGCAATGGGAGAGACCCAGTACTTC.

The chain recombines TRBV19 with TRBJ2-1; the D gene is possibly TRBD2 (6 bases). The V end lost 5 bases, the J end lost 10 bases, and 9 bases lay between the germline ends. Per the germline V gene, CDR1 is LNHDA and CDR2 is SQIVND (reference sequence). CDR3 length: 11 residues. The CDR3 DNA reads as TGTGCCAGTAGTGCTAGCGCCGAGCAGTTCTTC. It yields the protein CASSASAEQFF.

This chain uses TRBV5-1 with TRBJ2-1, with 12 positions matching TRBD1. Germline values: CDR1 SGHRS, CDR2 YFSETQ. This CDR3 contains 17 residues. J gave up 6 bases and V 0 bases, and 7 bases lay outside the gene matches. The CDR3 DNA reads TGCGCCAGCAGCTTGGGCTCCGGGACAGGGGGCTTCAATGAGCAGTTCTTC. Translated, it gives CASSLGSGTGGFNEQFF.

This chain uses TRBV5-6 with TRBJ2-5; 9 positions agree with TRBD2. Germline lookup yields CDR1 SGHDT and CDR2 YYEEEE. The CDR3 covers 17 residues. With 4 bases clipped from V and 3 bases from J, the junction kept 13 bases outside the gene matches. CDR3 residues: CASSQTWTSVWEETQYF. In DNA, the CDR3 is TGTGCCAGCAGCCAAACCTGGACTAGCGTTTGGGAAGAGACCCAGTACTTC.

This chain links TRBV5-1 with TRBJ2-1, with 8 bases aligning to TRBD2. Unmatched junction bases numbered 10, after V lost 4 bases and J lost 10 bases. CDR3 length: 14 residues. In germline, CDR1 is SGHRS, CDR2 YFSETQ. The CDR3 loop reads CASSLLGLAGEQFF. In DNA, the CDR3 is TGCGCCAGCAGCCTTCTAGGCTTAGCGGGGGAGCAGTTCTTC. The full variable domain, its missing parts supplied by reference TRBV5-1 and TRBJ2-1, is KAGVTQTPRYLIKTRGQQVTLSCSPISGHRSVSWYQQTPGQGLQFLFEYFSETQRNKGNFPGRFSGRQFSNSRSEMNVSTLELGDSALYLCASSLLGLAGEQFFGPGTRLTVL.

The V call is TRBV7-2, the J call TRBJ2-7; D is unclear. This CDR3 region has 15 residues. Germline V gene lookup returns CDR1 SGHTA and CDR2 FQGNSA. V gave up 1 base and J gave up 3 bases, with 13 bases separating them. The CDR3 is CASSLGVGAIYEQYF. CDR3 bases: TGTGCCAGCAGCTTAGGGGTCGGAGCTATCTACGAGCAGTACTTC. Full variable domain (remainder filled in from reference TRBV7-2 and TRBJ2-7): GAGVSQSPSNKVTEKGKDVELRCDPISGHTALYWYRQSLGQGLEFLIYFQGNSAPDKSGLPSDRFSAERTGGSVSTLTIQRTQQEDSAVYLCASSLGVGAIYEQYFGPGTRLTVT.

The chain joins TRBV6-1 to TRBJ2-1; D unclear. The CDR3 has 15 amino acids. Trimming removed 8 bases from V and 4 bases from J, with 18 bases in between. Germline CDR1 and CDR2: MNHNS and SASEGT. CDR3 nucleotide sequence: TGTGCCAGCGTGGAGCGAGAAACCCTTTACAATGAGCAGTTCTTC. It encodes CASVERETLYNEQFF.

This clone is a singleton in its sample. This chain connects TRBV10-2 to TRBJ1-3, with a possible D match to TRBD1 (5 bases). The CDR3 sequence is 16 residues long. Trimming removed 7 bases at V and 0 bases at J, with 16 bases between. Germline loops: CDR1 WSHSY, CDR2 SAAADI. The DNA for the CDR3 is TGCGCCAGCACCTCGACAGTACTCTACTCTGGAAACACCATATATTTT. Translated, it gives CASTSTVLYSGNTIYF.

The chain is built from TRBV6-1 and TRBJ1-2; D is unclear. Germline CDR1 and CDR2: MNHNS and SASEGT. The CDR3 consists of 13 residues. Trimming cost V 2 bases and J 3 bases, with 7 bases left between them. CDR3 nucleotides: TGTGCCAGCAGTGAAAGTGCATACTATGGCTACACCTTC. Encoded protein: CASSESAYYGYTF.

Worth noting for this clone: Distinct nucleotide sequences in the sample also encode this CDR3. The J gene is TRBJ1-5, the V gene TRBV6-1; D gene uncertain. CDR3 length: 11 residues. CDR1 MNHNS and CDR2 SASEGT come from the germline V gene. With 6 bases removed from V and 4 bases from J, the gap between germline ends came to 4 bases. The DNA for the CDR3 is TGTGCCAGCAGACAGAATCAGCCCCAGCATTTT. Protein sequence: CASRQNQPQHF.

This clone was found once. V usage is TRBV14 and J usage is TRBJ2-7; the D call may be TRBD1 or TRBD2 (5 bases each). V was trimmed by 4 bases and J by 5 bases, leaving 18 bases between them. Germline CDR1 SGHDN, CDR2 FVKESK. The CDR3 spans 15 residues. CDR3 in amino acids: CASSLQGGLANEQYF. CDR3 bases: TGTGCCAGCAGCCTTCAGGGCGGACTGGCAAACGAGCAGTACTTC.

V usage is TRBV29-1 and J usage is TRBJ2-3; D not certain. Germline V gene sequence: CDR1 SQVTM, CDR2 ANQGSEA. CDR3 length equals 11 residues. For the CDR3, the DNA is TGCAGGGCCGGACCCACAGATACGCAGTATTTT. As protein: CRAGPTDTQYF.

The chain employs TRBV18 and TRBJ2-3; D is uncertain. The V end was cut by 3 bases, the J end by 5 bases, with 18 bases between. CDR1 is KGHSH, CDR2 LQKENI, per germline. The CDR3 extends over 16 amino acids. The CDR3 spells CASSPLPEQVGDTQYF. CDR3 bases: TGTGCCAGCTCACCCCTGCCGGAGCAGGTGGGAGATACGCAGTATTTT.

The chain joins TRBV19 to TRBJ2-6; no clear D. Germline V gene lookup returns CDR1 LNHDA and CDR2 SQIVND (reference sequence). This CDR3 contains 15 residues. V was trimmed by 5 bases and J by 0 bases, leaving 8 bases between them. CDR3 sequence reads: CASSQQNSGANVLTF. The CDR3 DNA reads as TGTGCCAGTAGTCAACAGAACTCTGGGGCCAACGTCCTGACTTTC. Full variable domain (rest looked up from reference TRBV19 and TRBJ2-6): DGGITQSPKYLFRKEGQNVTLSCEQNLNHDAMYWYRQDPGQGLRLIYYSQIVNDFQKGDIAEGYSVSREKKESFPLTVTSAQKNPTAFYLCASSQQNSGANVLTFGAGSRLTVL.

The chain employs TRBV29-1 and TRBJ1-2; D is ambiguous. The ends were cut back, 6 bases at V and 0 bases at J, with 11 bases in the middle. CDR3 length: 13 amino acids. From germline, CDR1 is SQVTM and CDR2 ANQGSEA. Here the CDR3 reads CSVETGANYGYTF. DNA for the CDR3: TGCAGCGTAGAGACGGGAGCTAACTATGGCTACACCTTC.

The chain joins TRBV6-5 to TRBJ2-5, with 7 bases matching TRBD1. CDR1 is MNHEY, CDR2 SVGAGI, per germline. The CDR3 loop spans 14 amino acids. J lost 2 bases, V lost 5 bases, and 5 bases had no gene match. The CDR3: CASSERQGQETQYF. CDR3 nucleotide sequence: TGTGCCAGCAGTGAAAGACAGGGACAAGAGACCCAGTACTTC.

The chain carries TRBV28 and TRBJ2-7, with no clear D. The CDR3 contains 12 residues. Trimming shortened V by 10 bases and J by 13 bases, and 23 bases separated the two germline ends. Germline assignment: CDR1 MDHEN and CDR2 SYDVKM. The CDR3: CATKETASLFYF. The CDR3, as DNA: TGTGCCACCAAAGAAACAGCGTCTCTCTTCTACTTC.

This chain connects TRBV5-1 to TRBJ2-7, with D perhaps TRBD2 (5 bases). The germline gives CDR1 SGHRS, CDR2 YFSETQ. This CDR3 spans 14 amino acids. Trimming removed 0 bases at V and 7 bases at J, with 14 bases between. CDR3: CASSLGTASREQYF. The CDR3 DNA is TGCGCCAGCAGCTTGGGGACTGCTTCAAGAGAGCAGTACTTC.

This clone came up once. The chain couples TRBV27 to TRBJ2-7; 7 bases match TRBD1. The V segment lost 6 bases and the J segment 7 bases; nucleotides outside the gene matches: 12. Germline lookup yields CDR1 MNHEY and CDR2 SMNVEV (reference sequence). The CDR3 loop spans 14 amino acids. In DNA, the CDR3 is TGTGCCAGCAGGAGAATCTACAGGGGTGAAGAGCAGTACTTC. The encoded protein is CASRRIYRGEEQYF.